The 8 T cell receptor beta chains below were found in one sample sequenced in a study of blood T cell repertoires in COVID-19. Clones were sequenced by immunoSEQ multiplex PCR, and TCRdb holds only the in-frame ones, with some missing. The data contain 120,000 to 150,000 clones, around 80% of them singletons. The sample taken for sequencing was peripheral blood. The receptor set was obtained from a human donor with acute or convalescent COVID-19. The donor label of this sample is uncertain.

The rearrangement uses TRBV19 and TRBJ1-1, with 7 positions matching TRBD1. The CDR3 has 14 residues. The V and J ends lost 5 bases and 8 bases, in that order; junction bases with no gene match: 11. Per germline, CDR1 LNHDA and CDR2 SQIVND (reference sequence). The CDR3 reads CASSPSGGRQEAFF. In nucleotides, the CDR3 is TGTGCCAGTAGTCCATCAGGGGGAAGACAGGAAGCTTTCTTT.

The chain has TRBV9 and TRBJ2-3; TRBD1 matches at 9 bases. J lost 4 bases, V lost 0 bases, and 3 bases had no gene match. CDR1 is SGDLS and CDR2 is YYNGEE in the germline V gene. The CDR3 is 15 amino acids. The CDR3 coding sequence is TGTGCCAGCAGCGTAGAGGGACAGGGCCCAGATACGCAGTATTTT. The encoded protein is CASSVEGQGPDTQYF.

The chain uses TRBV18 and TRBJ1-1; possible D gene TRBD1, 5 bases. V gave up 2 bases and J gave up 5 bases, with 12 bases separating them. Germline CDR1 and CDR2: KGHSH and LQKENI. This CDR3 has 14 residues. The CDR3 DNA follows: TGTGCCAGCTCACCATTAGGGGTGGCAACTGAAGCTTTCTTT. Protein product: CASSPLGVATEAFF.

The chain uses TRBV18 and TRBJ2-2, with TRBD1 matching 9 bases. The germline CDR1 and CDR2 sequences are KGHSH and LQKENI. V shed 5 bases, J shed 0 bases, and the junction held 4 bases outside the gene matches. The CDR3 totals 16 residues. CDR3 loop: CASSGDRDANTGELFF. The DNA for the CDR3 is TGTGCCAGCTCAGGGGACAGGGACGCGAACACCGGGGAGCTGTTTTTT.

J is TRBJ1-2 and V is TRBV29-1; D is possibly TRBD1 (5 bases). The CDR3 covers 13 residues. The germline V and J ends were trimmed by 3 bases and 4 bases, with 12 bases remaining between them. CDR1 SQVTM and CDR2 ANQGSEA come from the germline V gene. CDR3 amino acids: CSVDGGGGYGYTF. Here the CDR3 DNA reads TGCAGCGTTGATGGAGGCGGGGGCTATGGCTACACCTTC.

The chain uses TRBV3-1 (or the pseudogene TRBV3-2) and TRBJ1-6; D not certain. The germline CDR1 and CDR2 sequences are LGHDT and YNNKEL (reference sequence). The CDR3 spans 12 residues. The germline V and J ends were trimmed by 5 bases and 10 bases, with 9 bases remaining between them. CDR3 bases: TGTGCCAGCAGCGATCTGGGCTCACCCCTCCACTTT. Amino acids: CASSDLGSPLHF.

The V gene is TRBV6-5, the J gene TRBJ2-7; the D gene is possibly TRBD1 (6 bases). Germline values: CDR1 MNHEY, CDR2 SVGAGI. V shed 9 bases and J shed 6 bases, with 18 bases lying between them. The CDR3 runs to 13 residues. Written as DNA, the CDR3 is TGTGCCAGTAGGACAGTCCCAACTTCCGAGCAGTACTTC. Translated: CASRTVPTSEQYF.

CDR3 bases: TGCAGCGTTGCAACAGGGGGGGGCAATCAGCCCCAGCATTTT. Encoded protein: CSVATGGGNQPQHF. This chain uses TRBV29-1 with TRBJ1-5; TRBD1 matches at 8 bases. The CDR3 spans 14 residues. With V trimmed by 4 bases and J by 2 bases, 4 bases remained unmatched. Looked up from germline, CDR1 is SQVTM and CDR2 is ANQGSEA.